Shown below are 4 T cell receptor beta chains from a single sample sequenced in a study of blood T cell repertoires in COVID-19. Sequencing used immunoSEQ multiplex PCR; TCRdb keeps in-frame clones, though not all of them. The data contain 150,000 to 200,000 clones, 80% of them seen just once; the ten biggest clones take up 3% to 3.5%. Material for sequencing was PBMCs or T cells enriched from blood (not recorded which). These TCRs come from a woman in her sixties who had recovered from COVID-19.

The table lists this clone with a count of one. This chain connects TRBV5-1 to TRBJ1-1; no firm D call. This CDR3 region has 14 residues. V gave up 1 base and J gave up 4 bases, with 11 bases separating them. The V gene's germline CDR1 is SGHRS and CDR2 YFSETQ. In nucleotides, the CDR3 is TGCGCCAGCAGCTTGCAGAACGCGGGCACTGAAGCTTTCTTT. Amino acids: CASSLQNAGTEAFF.

The rearrangement uses TRBV7-2 and TRBJ1-4, with D possibly TRBD1 on 5 matching bases. The CDR3 consists of 15 residues. V was cut by 5 bases and J by 3 bases, with 13 bases left in between. CDR1 SGHTA and CDR2 FQGNSA come from the germline V gene. The DNA for the CDR3 is TGTGCCAGCAGCCTAAACAGGTTGGCTAATGAAAAACTGTTTTTT. Its translation is CASSLNRLANEKLFF.

This sequence joins TRBV10-3 and TRBJ2-2; D call uncertain. Trimming shortened V by 0 bases and J by 4 bases, and 9 bases separated the two germline ends. The CDR3 sequence is 15 residues long. Germline V gives CDR1 ENHRY, CDR2 SYGVKD. CDR3 coding DNA: TGTGCCATCAGTGAGTCTACGGAGAGCACCGGGGAGCTGTTTTTT. Translated, it gives CAISESTESTGELFF.

This chain links TRBV19 with TRBJ1-6; 12 bases match TRBD1. CDR1 and CDR2 from the germline V gene are LNHDA and SQIVND (reference sequence). The CDR3 loop spans 17 amino acids. The J segment lost 7 bases and the V segment lost 5 bases, leaving 9 bases of the junction unmatched. This CDR3 is CASSPFRDRGRNSPLHF. The CDR3 bases are TGTGCCAGTAGTCCATTCCGGGACAGGGGGCGGAATTCACCCCTCCACTTT.